This TCR beta chain was captured in a study of type 1 regulatory T cells. TCRdb processed the reads anew with MiXCR; each CDR3 protein has one entry. Of roughly 71,000 distinct CDR3 sequences listed, more than 20% were seen once; the top ten hold 8.3%. Study-wide results and caveats: Type 1 regulatory T cells had a more restricted TCR repertoire than non-type 1 regulatory T cells.

Germline loops: CDR1 SSHAT, CDR2 FNYEAQ (reference sequence). The CDR3 loop spans 15 amino acids. This clonotype has only a few counts. Its cognate antigen is unknown. A junction end diverges from the germline sequence, so it may reflect a read error. This clonotype was obtained from a human donor in good health. This rearrangement joins TRBV7-7 to TRBJ2-7; 8 positions match TRBD1. The material sequenced was cultured type 1 regulatory T (Tr1) cells, either the whole culture or a sorted fraction (not recorded which). CDR3 in DNA: TGTGCTAGCAGCCCCCTCCAGGGGGCGTTCGGCGAGCAGTACTTC. This translates into CASSPLQGAFGEQYF.